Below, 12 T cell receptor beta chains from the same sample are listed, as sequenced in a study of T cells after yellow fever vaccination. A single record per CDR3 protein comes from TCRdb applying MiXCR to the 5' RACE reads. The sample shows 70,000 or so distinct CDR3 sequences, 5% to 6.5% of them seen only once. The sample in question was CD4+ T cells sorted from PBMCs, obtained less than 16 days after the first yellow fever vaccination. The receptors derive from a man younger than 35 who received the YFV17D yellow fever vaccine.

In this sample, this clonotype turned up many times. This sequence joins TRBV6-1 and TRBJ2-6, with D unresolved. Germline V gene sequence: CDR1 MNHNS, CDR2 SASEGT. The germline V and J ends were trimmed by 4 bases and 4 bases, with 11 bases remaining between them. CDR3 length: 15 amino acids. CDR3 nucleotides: TGTGCCAGCAGTGTAAGGCAATCCGGGGCCAACGTCCTGACTTTC. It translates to CASSVRQSGANVLTF.

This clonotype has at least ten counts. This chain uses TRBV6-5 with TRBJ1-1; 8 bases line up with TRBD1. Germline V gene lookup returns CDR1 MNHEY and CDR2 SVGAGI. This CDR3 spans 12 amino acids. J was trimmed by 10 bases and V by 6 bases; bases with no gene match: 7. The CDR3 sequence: CASRGTGNRAFF. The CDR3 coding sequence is TGTGCCAGCAGGGGGACAGGAAATAGAGCTTTCTTT.

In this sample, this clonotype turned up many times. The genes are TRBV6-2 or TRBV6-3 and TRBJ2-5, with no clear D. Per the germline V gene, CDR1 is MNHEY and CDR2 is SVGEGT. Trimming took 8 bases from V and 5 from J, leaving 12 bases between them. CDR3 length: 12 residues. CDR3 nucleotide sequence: TGTGCCAGCTCCGCTACGCATGAGACCCAGTACTTC. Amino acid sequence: CASSATHETQYF.

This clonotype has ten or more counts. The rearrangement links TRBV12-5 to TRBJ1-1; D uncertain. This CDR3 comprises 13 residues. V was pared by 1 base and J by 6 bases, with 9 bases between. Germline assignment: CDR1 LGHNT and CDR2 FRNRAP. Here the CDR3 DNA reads TGTGCTAGTGGTTTGGATTTCTTACCTGAAGCTTTCTTT. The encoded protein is CASGLDFLPEAFF.

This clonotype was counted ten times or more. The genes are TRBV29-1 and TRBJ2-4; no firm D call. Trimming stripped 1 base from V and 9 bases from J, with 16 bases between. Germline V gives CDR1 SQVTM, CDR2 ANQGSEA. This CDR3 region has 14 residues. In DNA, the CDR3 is TGCAGCGTTGAAGCCCTCAGTCTTGATCGCATTCAGTACTTC. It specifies CSVEALSLDRIQYF.

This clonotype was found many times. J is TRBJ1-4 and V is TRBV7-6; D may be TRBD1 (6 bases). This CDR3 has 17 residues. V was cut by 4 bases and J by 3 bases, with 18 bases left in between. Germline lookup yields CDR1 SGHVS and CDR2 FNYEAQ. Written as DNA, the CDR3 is TGTGCCAGCAGCTCGCCCCCGAGCAGGGGCTCTAATGAAAAACTGTTTTTT. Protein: CASSSPPSRGSNEKLFF.

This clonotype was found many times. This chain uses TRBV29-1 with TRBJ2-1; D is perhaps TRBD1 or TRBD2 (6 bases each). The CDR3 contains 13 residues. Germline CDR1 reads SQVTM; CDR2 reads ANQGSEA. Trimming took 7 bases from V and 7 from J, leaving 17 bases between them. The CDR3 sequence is CSAQEGVVNEQFF. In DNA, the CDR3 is TGCAGCGCCCAGGAGGGGGTTGTAAATGAGCAGTTCTTC.

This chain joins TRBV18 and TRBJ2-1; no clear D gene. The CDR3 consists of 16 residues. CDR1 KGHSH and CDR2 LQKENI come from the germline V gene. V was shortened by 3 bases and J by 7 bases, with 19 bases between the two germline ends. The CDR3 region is CASSPNLINLRNEQFF. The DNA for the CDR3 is TGTGCCAGCTCACCGAACCTGATAAATCTCCGTAATGAGCAGTTCTTC.

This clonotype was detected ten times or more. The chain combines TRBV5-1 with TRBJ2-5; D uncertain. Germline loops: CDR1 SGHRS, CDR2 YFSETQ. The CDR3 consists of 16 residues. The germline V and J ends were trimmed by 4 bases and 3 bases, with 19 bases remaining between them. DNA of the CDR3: TGCGCCAGCAGCCGCGGTTCGGCAGGAACGGAAGAGACCCAGTACTTC. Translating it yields CASSRGSAGTEETQYF.

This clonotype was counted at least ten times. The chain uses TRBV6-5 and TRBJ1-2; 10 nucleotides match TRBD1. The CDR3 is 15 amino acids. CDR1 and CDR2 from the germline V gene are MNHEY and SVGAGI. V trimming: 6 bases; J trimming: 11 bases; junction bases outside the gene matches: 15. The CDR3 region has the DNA TGTGCCAGCAGCACCACCGGGACAGGGGAAGGACCTTACACCTTC. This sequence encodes CASSTTGTGEGPYTF.

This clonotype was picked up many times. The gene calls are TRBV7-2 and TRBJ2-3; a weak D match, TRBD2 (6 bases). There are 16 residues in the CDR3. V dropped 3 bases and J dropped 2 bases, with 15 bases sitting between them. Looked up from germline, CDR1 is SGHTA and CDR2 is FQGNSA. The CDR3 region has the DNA TGTGCCAGCAGCTTCCCCCGTGGGGGGTCCACAGATACGCAGTATTTT. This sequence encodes CASSFPRGGSTDTQYF. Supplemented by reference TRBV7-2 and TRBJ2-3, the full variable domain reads GAGVSQSPSNKVTEKGKDVELRCDPISGHTALYWYRQSLGQGLEFLIYFQGNSAPDKSGLPSDRFSAERTGGSVSTLTIQRTQQEDSAVYLCASSFPRGGSTDTQYFGPGTRLTVL.

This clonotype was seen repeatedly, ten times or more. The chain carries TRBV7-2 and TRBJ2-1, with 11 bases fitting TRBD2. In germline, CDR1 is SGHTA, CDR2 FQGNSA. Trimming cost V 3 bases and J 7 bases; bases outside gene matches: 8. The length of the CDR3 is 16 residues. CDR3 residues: CASSFSGGAFGNEQFF. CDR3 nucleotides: TGTGCCAGCAGCTTTAGCGGGGGGGCCTTCGGGAATGAGCAGTTCTTC.